This TCR beta chain was identified during a study of T cell clones after liver transplantation. Study overall: TCRbeta sequencing after a pre-transplant mixed lymphocyte reaction identified graft-donor-reactive clones, later tracked in post-transplant blood. Standard immunosuppression, with no induction, continued until 12-24 months after transplant. Overall study results and limits: A larger donor-reactive than third-party decline suggested partial antigen-specific deletion.

CDR1 and CDR2 from the germline V gene are MDHEN and SYDVKM. Trimming removed 3 bases at V and 8 bases at J, with 13 bases between. The CDR3 consists of 13 residues. Assay: immunoSEQ multiplex PCR; the TCRdb copy retains only in-frame clones and omits some. The data hold 95,000 to 130,000 clones, with around nine tenths observed a single time. This clone was picked up one time. What it binds is not known. The sequenced sample was CD4+ T cells from blood, obtained 12 months after liver transplant. This chain links TRBV28 with TRBJ1-2, with D tentatively TRBD1 (5 bases). This TCR was recovered from a human patient who received a liver transplant. The T cells may come from the graft donor. As DNA, the CDR3 is TGTGCCAGCAGTTTCGGCAGGGAGGACGGCTACACCTTC. As protein: CASSFGREDGYTF.